Listed here are 24 T cell receptor beta chains from one sample, sequenced in a study of naive and memory T cell subsets. Two oligonucleotides, mixed equimolar, formed the beta constant-region primer covering TRBC1 and TRBC2. TCRdb fed the UMI-ligation and nested PCR reads into MiXCR, producing one record per CDR3 protein. The sample includes roughly 40,000 distinct CDR3 sequences, approximately 12% of them seen just once. The source material was effector memory CD4+ T cells from blood. The subset was: effector memory, CD45RA- CD27-. Every receptor here comes from a human donor in good health.

This clonotype is classed as medium-sized (0.01 to 0.1%). The chain has TRBV7-2 and TRBJ2-3, with D tentatively TRBD2 (5 bases). The CDR3 is made up of 15 amino acids. Germline assignment: CDR1 SGHTA and CDR2 FQGNSA. Trimming shortened V by 1 base and J by 7 bases, and 15 bases separated the two germline ends. CDR3 DNA: TGTGCCAGCAGCTTAGAATCACTAGTGGGGTATACGCAGTATTTT. The encoded protein is CASSLESLVGYTQYF.

This clonotype showed up many times. This sequence joins TRBV5-1 and TRBJ2-7; D gene unclear. In germline, CDR1 is SGHRS, CDR2 YFSETQ. Trimming took off 5 bases at V and 3 bases at J, with 15 bases between the two ends. The CDR3 runs 14 residues. The CDR3 nucleotides are TGCGCCAGCAGAAGAGACGCCGTCGGCTACGAGCAGTACTTC. It specifies CASRRDAVGYEQYF.

The chain links TRBV5-1 to TRBJ2-7; possibly TRBD1 for D (6 bases). The CDR3 runs 14 residues. V was shortened by 4 bases and J by 0 bases, with 11 bases between the two germline ends. CDR1 is SGHRS and CDR2 is YFSETQ in the germline V gene. This chain's CDR3 is CASSVRTDSYEQYF. The DNA of the CDR3 is TGCGCCAGCAGCGTAAGGACAGACTCCTACGAGCAGTACTTC.

The chain carries TRBV30 and TRBJ1-1, with D hard to call. CDR3 length: 11 residues. V was shortened by 5 bases and J by 2 bases, with 6 bases between the two germline ends. Germline assignment: CDR1 GTSNPN and CDR2 SVGIG (reference sequence). The CDR3 sequence: CAWWINTEAFF. DNA for the CDR3: TGTGCCTGGTGGATTAACACTGAAGCTTTCTTT.

This clonotype is medium-sized. The chain recombines TRBV12-3 or TRBV12-4 with TRBJ2-3, with D possibly matching TRBD1 (5 bases). The length of the CDR3 is 18 residues. Trimming shortened V by 10 bases and J by 0 bases, and 26 bases separated the two germline ends. CDR3 coding DNA: TGTGCCATCGCAGGTCAGGGATCCTTTTCCCCTAGCACAGATACGCAGTATTTT. Its translation: CAIAGQGSFSPSTDTQYF.

The chain couples TRBV24-1 to TRBJ2-2; TRBD1 matches at 8 bases. Germline V gives CDR1 KGHDR, CDR2 SFDVKD. CDR3 length equals 16 residues. V was clipped by 3 bases and J by 2 bases; unmatched bases: 4. In nucleotides, the CDR3 is TGTGCCACCAGTGATATAGGACAGGGCAACACCGGGGAGCTGTTTTTT. Its translation is CATSDIGQGNTGELFF.

V is TRBV7-8 and J is TRBJ2-7; tentative D call: TRBD2 (6 bases). The V gene's germline CDR1 is SGHVS and CDR2 FQNEAQ. V was trimmed by 2 bases and J by 4 bases, leaving 15 bases between them. The CDR3 is 15 amino acids. The CDR3 loop is CASSLSRDPNYEQYF. The CDR3 DNA follows: TGTGCCAGCAGCTTATCGCGGGACCCCAATTACGAGCAGTACTTC.

The chain joins TRBV7-2 to TRBJ2-3; D is unclear. The CDR3 covers 15 residues. V shed 3 bases and J shed 5 bases, with 15 bases lying between them. Per the germline V gene, CDR1 is SGHTA and CDR2 is FQGNSA. CDR3 sequence (DNA): TGTGCCAGCAGCTTTTGGTGGAGTATTGGAGATACGCAGTATTTT. It is translated as CASSFWWSIGDTQYF.

At least ten counts were recorded for this clonotype. CDR3 protein: CASSYSTRERAHEQYF. The CDR3 DNA reads TGTGCCAGCAGTTACTCGACCCGGGAGAGGGCCCACGAGCAGTACTTC. The chain carries TRBV6-2 or TRBV6-3 and TRBJ2-7; D is possibly TRBD2 (6 bases). Germline CDR1 is MNHEY and CDR2 is SVGEGT. The CDR3 runs to 16 residues. Trimming cost V 0 bases and J 5 bases, with 17 bases left between them.

Comment on this clonotype: A read error is possible here, since a much larger clone lies one base away. The rearrangement links TRBV7-9 to TRBJ2-5; a possible D gene is TRBD2 (6 bases). V was trimmed by 3 bases and J by 6 bases, leaving 14 bases between them. Germline CDR1 and CDR2: SEHNR and FQNEAQ (reference sequence). The CDR3 is made up of 14 amino acids. Here the CDR3 DNA reads TGTGCCAGCAGCTTGCGGGGAAACTGGAAGACCCAGTACTTC. Translated, it gives CASSLRGNWKTQYF.

The rearrangement uses TRBV12-3 or TRBV12-4 and TRBJ2-1; 7 positions agree with TRBD2. V dropped 3 bases and J dropped 5; count of bases not matched to a gene: 4. There are 14 residues in the CDR3. DNA for the CDR3: TGTGCCAGCAGTTTGGGACTATCCAACAATGAGCAGTTCTTC. This translates into CASSLGLSNNEQFF.

This clonotype is medium-sized by share. The chain is built from TRBV7-2 and TRBJ2-7, with 7 nucleotides matching TRBD2. Trimming removed 2 bases from V and 5 bases from J; junction bases left unmatched: 9. Germline assignment: CDR1 SGHTA and CDR2 FQGNSA. This CDR3 region has 15 residues. CDR3 protein: CASSLRAGDRNEQYF. In DNA, the CDR3 is TGTGCCAGCAGCTTAAGGGCGGGAGATAGAAACGAGCAGTACTTC.

This clonotype was recorded many times. The chain links TRBV7-8 to TRBJ2-2; D is possibly TRBD2 (6 bases). This CDR3 has 13 residues. Between the trimmed V and J ends, which lost 5 bases and 4 bases, there was a span of 8 bases. Per germline, CDR1 SGHVS and CDR2 FQNEAQ. The CDR3 is CASSGGITGELFF. The CDR3 region has the DNA TGTGCCAGCAGCGGAGGGATCACCGGGGAGCTGTTTTTT.

This clonotype turned up a few times. The chain has TRBV4-1 and TRBJ1-4; tentative D call: TRBD1 (5 bases). The CDR3 sequence is 16 residues long. The V end was cut by 1 base, the J end by 5 bases, with 14 bases between. CDR1 MGHRA and CDR2 YSYEKL come from the germline V gene. CDR3 bases: TGCGCCAGCAGCCAAGGTTACGGGGCCGTGAATGAAAAACTGTTTTTT. Its translation is CASSQGYGAVNEKLFF.

The sample holds a few counts of this clonotype. This chain links TRBV11-2 with TRBJ2-2; the match to TRBD2 covers 7 bases. Germline lookup yields CDR1 SGHAT and CDR2 FQNNGV. Trimming removed 5 bases from V and 0 bases from J; junction bases left unmatched: 3. This CDR3 comprises 15 residues. CDR3 loop: CASSPGTTNTGELFF. In nucleotides, the CDR3 is TGTGCCAGCAGCCCCGGGACTACGAACACCGGGGAGCTGTTTTTT. The full variable domain, with the rest looked up from reference TRBV11-2 and TRBJ2-2, is EAGVAQSPRYKIIEKRQSVAFWCNPISGHATLYWYQQILGQGPKLLIQFQNNGVVDDSQLPKDRFSAERLKGVDSTLKIQPAKLEDSAVYLCASSPGTTNTGELFFGEGSRLTVL.

This chain links TRBV10-3 with TRBJ2-2; D possibly corresponds to TRBD1 (6 bases). The V gene's germline CDR1 is ENHRY and CDR2 SYGVKD. The CDR3 totals 17 residues. Trimming removed 4 bases from V and 0 bases from J, with 15 bases in between. The CDR3 DNA reads as TGTGCCATCAGTGTACAGGGAACTGGGACGAACACCGGGGAGCTGTTTTTT. Protein sequence: CAISVQGTGTNTGELFF.

This clonotype came up a few times. The rearrangement joins TRBV30 to TRBJ2-7; the D is unclear. Trimming cost V 4 bases and J 5 bases, with 15 bases left between them. Germline CDR1 and CDR2: GTSNPN and SVGIG (reference sequence). The CDR3 runs to 13 residues. The CDR3 loop reads CAWNRWDGNEQYF. The CDR3 region has the DNA TGTGCCTGGAACCGGTGGGATGGGAACGAGCAGTACTTC.

This chain uses TRBV25-1 with TRBJ2-1; D is perhaps TRBD2 (5 bases). The CDR3 sequence is 16 residues long. V was pared by 2 bases and J by 0 bases, with 11 bases between. Germline assignment: CDR1 MGHDK and CDR2 SYGVNS. Here the CDR3 DNA reads TGTGCCAGCAGTGAACTTGCCGGGAACTCCTACAATGAGCAGTTCTTC. Amino acids: CASSELAGNSYNEQFF.

This clonotype was seen repeatedly, ten times or more. V is TRBV10-1 and J is TRBJ2-5; tentatively, D is TRBD2 (6 bases). Germline V gene lookup returns CDR1 WNHNN and CDR2 SYGVQD (reference sequence). This CDR3 spans 15 amino acids. The ends were cut back, 0 bases at V and 6 bases at J, with 14 bases in the middle. The CDR3 DNA reads as TGCGCCAGCAGTGAGTCGACCGGGGGAATAAAGACCCAGTACTTC. This codes for CASSESTGGIKTQYF.

This clonotype appeared many times. V and J are TRBV27 and TRBJ2-3, with 9 bases fitting TRBD2. J was trimmed by 4 bases and V by 3 bases; bases with no gene match: 11. This CDR3 spans 17 amino acids. Germline CDR1 and CDR2: MNHEY and SMNVEV (reference sequence). CDR3 DNA sequence: TGTGCCAGCAGTTTCTATATCCCGGGACTAGCATCAGATACGCAGTATTTT. Translating it yields CASSFYIPGLASDTQYF.

This clonotype was recorded at least ten times. This chain joins TRBV4-1 and TRBJ2-5, with a weak D call TRBD2 (6 bases). Germline CDR1 MGHRA, CDR2 YSYEKL. This CDR3 comprises 15 residues. The V gene lost 4 bases and the J gene lost 2 bases, with 14 bases spanning the gap. CDR3 in DNA: TGCGCCAGCAGCCCCCCGGGACTGGGGCAAGAGACCCAGTACTTC. Translating it yields CASSPPGLGQETQYF.

This clonotype has a count of ten or more. V usage is TRBV7-9 and J usage is TRBJ2-7; 9 nucleotides match TRBD1. With 5 bases clipped from V and 0 bases from J, the junction kept 14 bases outside the gene matches. Germline V lookup: CDR1 SEHNR, CDR2 FQNEAQ (reference sequence). The CDR3 sequence is 18 residues long. The DNA of the CDR3 is TGTGCCAGCAGCGACATTACAGGGGGCGCGAGCAGCTCCTACGAGCAGTACTTC. It yields the protein CASSDITGGASSSYEQYF.

The chain combines TRBV4-2 with TRBJ2-1; 12 nucleotides align to TRBD2. Trimming cost V 1 base and J 4 bases; bases outside gene matches: 11. CDR3 length: 19 amino acids. Germline values: CDR1 LGHNA, CDR2 YNFKEQ. In nucleotides, the CDR3 is TGTGCCAGCAGCCAAGCAGGGCTAGCGGGAGGGACTGGATACAATGAGCAGTTCTTC. Protein: CASSQAGLAGGTGYNEQFF.

In its sample, this clonotype was seen many times. The chain links TRBV27 to TRBJ2-7; the match to TRBD1 covers 8 bases. V lost 5 bases to trimming and J lost 0 bases; unmatched junction nucleotides: 6. The CDR3 consists of 15 residues. Germline CDR1 reads MNHEY; CDR2 reads SMNVEV (reference sequence). The CDR3 loop reads CASSRKGQASYEQYF. The CDR3 DNA reads as TGTGCCAGCAGTCGCAAGGGACAGGCCTCCTACGAGCAGTACTTC.